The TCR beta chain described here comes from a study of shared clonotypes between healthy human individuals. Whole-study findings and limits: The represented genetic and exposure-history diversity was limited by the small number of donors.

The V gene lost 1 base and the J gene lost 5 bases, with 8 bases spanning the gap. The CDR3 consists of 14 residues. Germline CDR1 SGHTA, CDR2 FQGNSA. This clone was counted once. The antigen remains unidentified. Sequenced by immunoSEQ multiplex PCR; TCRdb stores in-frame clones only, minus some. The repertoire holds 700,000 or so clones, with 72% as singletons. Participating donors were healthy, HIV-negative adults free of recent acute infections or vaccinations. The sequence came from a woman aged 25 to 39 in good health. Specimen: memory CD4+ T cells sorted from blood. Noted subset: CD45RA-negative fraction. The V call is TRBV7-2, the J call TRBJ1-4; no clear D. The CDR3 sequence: CASSLEAGNEKLFF. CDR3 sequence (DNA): TGTGCCAGCAGCTTAGAGGCCGGGAATGAAAAACTGTTTTTT.